The subject of this entry is one TCR beta chain. Assay used: immunoSEQ multiplex PCR; TCRdb lists only in-frame clones, some missing. This sample has around 240,000 clones; 80% to 90% occur once, and the top ten carry around 1.8%. This record comes from a study of blood T cell repertoires in COVID-19. Study-wide background: The study drew acute and convalescent COVID-19 samples from the United States, Italy and Spain. From T cells, B-cell-depleted T cells, or PBMCs came the material, which was cDNA or gDNA.

Germline V gives CDR1 GTSNPN, CDR2 SVGIG (reference sequence). Trimming stripped 1 base from V and 4 bases from J, with 10 bases between. This CDR3 is 13 amino acids long. The V and J genes are TRBV30 and TRBJ1-1; D is unclear. This clonotype originated in a woman between 50 and 59 years old who had recovered from COVID-19. Sequencing was done on a sample of PBMCs or T cells enriched from blood (not recorded which). CDR3 region: CAWSESGFTEAFF. The CDR3, as DNA: TGTGCCTGGAGTGAATCAGGATTCACTGAAGCTTTCTTT.